This TCR beta chain was identified during a study of shared clonotypes between healthy human individuals. All of the donors resided in Nashville, Tennessee, and each was a Caucasian adult. Germline values: CDR1 MDHEN, CDR2 SYDVKM. Trimming removed 7 bases at V and 4 bases at J, with 11 bases between. The CDR3 consists of 12 residues. The table came from immunoSEQ multiplex PCR; TCRdb's copy has only in-frame clones and leaves some out. The repertoire has about 2.3 million clones, under 95% of them found once; the top ten carry 0.37%. The chain joins TRBV28 to TRBJ2-7; D is possibly TRBD2 (5 bases). The TCR sequence derives from a man aged 18 to 35 in good health. Some clones in this sample may be carry-over from other donors' samples. The sequencing input was naive CD4+ T cells from PBMCs. Subset of the sample: CD45RA+ positively selected. Written as DNA, the CDR3 is TGTGCCAGCATGCGAGGAGGTTACGAGCAGTACTTC. It translates to CASMRGGYEQYF. Complete variable domain (other parts from reference TRBV28 and TRBJ2-7): DVKVTQSSRYLVKRTGEKVFLECVQDMDHENMFWYRQDPGLGLRLIYFSYDVKMKEKGDIPEGYSVSREKKERFSLILESASTNQTSMYLCASMRGGYEQYFGPGTRLTVT.